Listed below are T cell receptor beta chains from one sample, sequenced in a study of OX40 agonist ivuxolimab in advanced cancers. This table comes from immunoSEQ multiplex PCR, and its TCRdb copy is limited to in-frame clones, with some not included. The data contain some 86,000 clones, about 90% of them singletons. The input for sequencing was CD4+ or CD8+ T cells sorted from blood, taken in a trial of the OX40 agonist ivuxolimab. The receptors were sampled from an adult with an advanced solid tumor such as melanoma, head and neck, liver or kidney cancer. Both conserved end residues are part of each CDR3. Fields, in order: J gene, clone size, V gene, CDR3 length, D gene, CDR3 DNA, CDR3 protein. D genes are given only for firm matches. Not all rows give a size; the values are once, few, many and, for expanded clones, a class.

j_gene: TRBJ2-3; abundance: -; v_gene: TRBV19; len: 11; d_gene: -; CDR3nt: TGTGCCAGTAGAGCGTTAGATACGCAGTATTTT; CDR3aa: CASRALDTQYF
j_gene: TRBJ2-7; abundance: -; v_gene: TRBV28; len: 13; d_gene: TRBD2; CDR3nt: TGTGCCAGCAGGGCGGGAGGGCCCTACGAGCAGTACTTC; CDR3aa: CASRAGGPYEQYF
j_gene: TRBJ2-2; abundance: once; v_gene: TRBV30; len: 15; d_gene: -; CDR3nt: TGTGCCTGGAGTGTAACAGTAATGAACACCGGGGAGCTGTTTTTT; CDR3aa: CAWSVTVMNTGELFF
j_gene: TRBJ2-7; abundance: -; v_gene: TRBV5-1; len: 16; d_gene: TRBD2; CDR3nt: TGCGCCAGCCGCGTAGCAGGCGGGAGTGGGTCCTACGAGCAGTACTTC; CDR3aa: CASRVAGGSGSYEQYF
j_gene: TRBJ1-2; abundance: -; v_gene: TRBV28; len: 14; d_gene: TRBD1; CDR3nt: TGTGCCAGCAGTCTGGGGCAGGGGGCCTATGGCTACACCTTC; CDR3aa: CASSLGQGAYGYTF
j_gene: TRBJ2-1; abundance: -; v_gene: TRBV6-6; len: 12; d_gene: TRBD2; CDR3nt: TGTGCCAGCAGTTATGGGGGGGATGAGCAGTTCTTC; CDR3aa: CASSYGGDEQFF
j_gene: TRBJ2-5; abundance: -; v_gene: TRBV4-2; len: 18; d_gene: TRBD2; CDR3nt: TGTGCCAGCAGCCTTTCCGGGACTAGCGGGAGGGCCTTAGAGACCCAGTACTTC; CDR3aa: CASSLSGTSGRALETQYF
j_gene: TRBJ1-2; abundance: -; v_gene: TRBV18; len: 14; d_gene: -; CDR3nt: TGTGCCAGCTCACCGGCGGGGGGCGCAGATGGCTACACCTTC; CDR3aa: CASSPAGGADGYTF
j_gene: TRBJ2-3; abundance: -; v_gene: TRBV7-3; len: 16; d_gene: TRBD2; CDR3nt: TGTGCCAGCAGGAAGGGACTAGCGGGGGAGAGAGATACGCAGTATTTT; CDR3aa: CASRKGLAGERDTQYF
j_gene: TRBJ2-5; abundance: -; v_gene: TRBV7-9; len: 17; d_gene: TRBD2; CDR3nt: TGTGCCAGCAGCTTCGTGGGGCACGGACTAGGGGAAGAGACCCAGTACTTC; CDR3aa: CASSFVGHGLGEETQYF
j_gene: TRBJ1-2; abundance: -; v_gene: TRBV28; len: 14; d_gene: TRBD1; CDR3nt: TGTGCCAGCAGTTCGGGACAGGTACACTATGGCTACACCTTC; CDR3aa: CASSSGQVHYGYTF
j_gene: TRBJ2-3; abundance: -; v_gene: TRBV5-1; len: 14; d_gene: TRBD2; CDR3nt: TGCGCCAGCAGCTTGGCTAGCGGGGGAGATACGCAGTATTTT; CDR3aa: CASSLASGGDTQYF
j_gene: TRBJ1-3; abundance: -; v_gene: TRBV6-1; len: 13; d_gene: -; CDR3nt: TGTGCCAGCAGTTCTGGTGCCGGAAACACCATATATTTT; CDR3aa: CASSSGAGNTIYF
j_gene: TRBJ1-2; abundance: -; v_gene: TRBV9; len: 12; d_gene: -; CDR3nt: TGTGCCAGCAGCGTAGGGCACTATGGCTACACCTTC; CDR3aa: CASSVGHYGYTF
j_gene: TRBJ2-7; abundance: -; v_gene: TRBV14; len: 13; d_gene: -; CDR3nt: TGTGCCAGCAGCCAAGTCGACCGCCCGCGGCAGTACTTC; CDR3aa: CASSQVDRPRQYF
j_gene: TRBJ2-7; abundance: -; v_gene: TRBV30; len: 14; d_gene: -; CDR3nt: TGTGCCTGGAGTGTGGGGGGAGGTATATACGAGCAGTACTTC; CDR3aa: CAWSVGGGIYEQYF
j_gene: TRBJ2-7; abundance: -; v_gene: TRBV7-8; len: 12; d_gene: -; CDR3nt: TGTGCCAGCAGCTTATATACCTACGAGCAGTACTTC; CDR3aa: CASSLYTYEQYF
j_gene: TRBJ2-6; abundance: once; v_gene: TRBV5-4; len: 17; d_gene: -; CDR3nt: TGTGCCAGCAGCTTGCCGGGGCTACGCTCTGGGGCCAACGTCCTGACTTTC; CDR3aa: CASSLPGLRSGANVLTF
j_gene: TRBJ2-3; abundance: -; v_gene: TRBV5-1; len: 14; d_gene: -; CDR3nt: TGCGCCAGCAGCAAACGGACAGCCACAGATACGCAGTATTTT; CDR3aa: CASSKRTATDTQYF
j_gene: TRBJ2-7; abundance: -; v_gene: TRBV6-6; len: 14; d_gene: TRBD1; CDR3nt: TGTGCCAGCAGTTGGAAAGGGGGCGGGTACGAGCAGTACTTC; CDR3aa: CASSWKGGGYEQYF
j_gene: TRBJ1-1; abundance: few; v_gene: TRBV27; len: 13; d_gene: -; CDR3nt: TGTGCCAGCAGTTTATCCCGGTCCGATAAGCCTTTCTTT; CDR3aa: CASSLSRSDKPFF
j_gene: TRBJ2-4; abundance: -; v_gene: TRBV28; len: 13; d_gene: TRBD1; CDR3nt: TGTGCCAGCAGGGGGACAGGGATTTTAATTCAGTACTTC; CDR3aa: CASRGTGILIQYF
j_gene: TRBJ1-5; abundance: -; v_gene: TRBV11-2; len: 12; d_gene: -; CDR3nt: TGTGCCAGCAGCTCCGGATGGCAGCCCCAGCATTTT; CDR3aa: CASSSGWQPQHF
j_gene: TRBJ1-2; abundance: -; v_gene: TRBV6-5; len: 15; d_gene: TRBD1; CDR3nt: TGTGCCAGCAGCAAGACAGGGGGGGAGTACTATGGCTACACCTTC; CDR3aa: CASSKTGGEYYGYTF
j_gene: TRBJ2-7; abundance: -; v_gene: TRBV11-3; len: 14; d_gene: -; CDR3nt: TGTGCCAGCAGCCGCCCAGGGCTTCACTACGAGCAGTACTTC; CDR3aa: CASSRPGLHYEQYF
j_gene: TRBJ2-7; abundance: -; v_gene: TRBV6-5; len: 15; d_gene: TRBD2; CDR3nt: TGTGCCAGCAGTTACGACTCTAGCGGTGCCTACGAGCAGTACTTC; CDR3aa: CASSYDSSGAYEQYF
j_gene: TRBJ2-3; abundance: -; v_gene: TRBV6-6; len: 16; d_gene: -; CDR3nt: TGTGCCAGCAGTTACCTAAACGTTGCTGCGCGGCATACGCAGTATTTT; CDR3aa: CASSYLNVAARHTQYF
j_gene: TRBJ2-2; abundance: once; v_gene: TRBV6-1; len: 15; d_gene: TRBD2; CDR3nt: TGTGCCAGCAGGGCGAGCGGGATTTTAACCGGGGAGCTGTTTTTT; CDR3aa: CASRASGILTGELFF
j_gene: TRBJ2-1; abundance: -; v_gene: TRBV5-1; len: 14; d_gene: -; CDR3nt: TGCGCCAGCAGCAAGGACAGCTCCTACAATGAGCAGTTCTTC; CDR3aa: CASSKDSSYNEQFF
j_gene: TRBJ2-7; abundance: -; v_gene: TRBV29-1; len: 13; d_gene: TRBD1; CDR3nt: TGCAGCGTCTTAGGGACAGGGACCTACGAGCAGTACTTC; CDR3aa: CSVLGTGTYEQYF
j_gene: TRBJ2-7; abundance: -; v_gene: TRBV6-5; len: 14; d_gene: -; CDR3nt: TGTGCCAGCACCCTAGGCCACAGTAGCTACGAGCAGTACTTC; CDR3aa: CASTLGHSSYEQYF
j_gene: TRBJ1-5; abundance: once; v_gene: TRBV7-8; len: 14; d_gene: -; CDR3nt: TGTGCCAGCAGCCCCGCGGGGGTACATCAGCCCCAGCATTTT; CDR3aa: CASSPAGVHQPQHF
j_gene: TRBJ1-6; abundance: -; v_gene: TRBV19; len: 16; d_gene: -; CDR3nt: TGTGCCAGTAGTATGTCGGCAGGGCGAGGCGGTTCACCCCTCCACTTT; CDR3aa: CASSMSAGRGGSPLHF
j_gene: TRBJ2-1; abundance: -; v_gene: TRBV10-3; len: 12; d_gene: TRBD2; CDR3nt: TGTGCCCCACCGGGACTAGCTTCTGAGCAGTTCTTC; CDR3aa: CAPPGLASEQFF
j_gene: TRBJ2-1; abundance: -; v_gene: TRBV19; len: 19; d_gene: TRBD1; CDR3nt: TGTGCCAGTAGTTCCATTAGGGGACAGCTCCAAGGATTTTACAATGAGCAGTTCTTC; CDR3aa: CASSSIRGQLQGFYNEQFF
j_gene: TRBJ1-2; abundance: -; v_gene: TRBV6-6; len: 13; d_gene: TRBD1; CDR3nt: TGTGCCAGCAGCAGGGACAGGTTGGAAGGCTACACCTTC; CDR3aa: CASSRDRLEGYTF
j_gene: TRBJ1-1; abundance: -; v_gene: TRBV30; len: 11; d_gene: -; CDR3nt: TGTGCCTGGAGTGGAAGGGCTGAAGCTTTCTTT; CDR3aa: CAWSGRAEAFF
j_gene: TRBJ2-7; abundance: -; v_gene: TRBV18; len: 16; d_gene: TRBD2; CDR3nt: TGTGCCAGCTCACCAAGTCCGACTAGCGGGACGGGTGAGCAGTACTTC; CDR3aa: CASSPSPTSGTGEQYF
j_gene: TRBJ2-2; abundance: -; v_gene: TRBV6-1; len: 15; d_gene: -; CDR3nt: TGTGCCAGCAGTGAATTCGTGAGAGGGGACGGGGAGCTGTTTTTT; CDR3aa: CASSEFVRGDGELFF
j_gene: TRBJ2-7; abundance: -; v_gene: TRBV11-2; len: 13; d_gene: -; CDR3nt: TGTGCCAGCAGCTTAGACAGTATCGACGAGCAGTACTTC; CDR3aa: CASSLDSIDEQYF
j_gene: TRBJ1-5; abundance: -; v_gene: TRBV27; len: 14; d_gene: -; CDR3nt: TGTGCCAGCAGTCTCCCCGGTCGCAATCAGCCCCAGCATTTT; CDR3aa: CASSLPGRNQPQHF
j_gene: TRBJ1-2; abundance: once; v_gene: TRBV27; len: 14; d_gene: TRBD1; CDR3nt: TGTGCCAGCAGTTCCCGGGGGACAGGCTATGGCTACACCTTC; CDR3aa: CASSSRGTGYGYTF
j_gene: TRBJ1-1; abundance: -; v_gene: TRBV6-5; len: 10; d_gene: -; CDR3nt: TGTGTTACAGGTCACACTGAAGCTTTCTTT; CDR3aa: CVTGHTEAFF
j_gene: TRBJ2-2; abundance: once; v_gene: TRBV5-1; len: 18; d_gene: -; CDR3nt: TGCGCCAGCAGCTTGTGGTCAGGGGATTTCTGGAACACCGGGGAGCTGTTTTTT; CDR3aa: CASSLWSGDFWNTGELFF
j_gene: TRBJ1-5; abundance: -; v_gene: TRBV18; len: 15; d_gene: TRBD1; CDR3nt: TGTGCCAGCTCACCACAGGGGGCATCCATTCAGCCCCAGCATTTT; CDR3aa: CASSPQGASIQPQHF
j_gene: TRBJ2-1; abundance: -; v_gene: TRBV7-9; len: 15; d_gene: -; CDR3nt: TGTGCCAGCAGCGCCGACTGGAGCTCCTACAATGAGCAGTTCTTC; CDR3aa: CASSADWSSYNEQFF
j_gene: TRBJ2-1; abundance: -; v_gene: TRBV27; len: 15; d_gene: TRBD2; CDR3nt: TGTGCCAGCAGTCTACTAGCGGGAGGTATGAATGAGCAGTTCTTC; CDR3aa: CASSLLAGGMNEQFF
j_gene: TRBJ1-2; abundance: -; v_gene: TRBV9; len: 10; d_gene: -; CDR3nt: TGTGCCAGCAGCTCTTATGGCTACACCTTC; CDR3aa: CASSSYGYTF
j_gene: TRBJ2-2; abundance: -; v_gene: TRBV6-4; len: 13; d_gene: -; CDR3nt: TGTGCCAGCAGTGACAGGGATGGCGGGGAGCTGTTTTTT; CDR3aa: CASSDRDGGELFF